This T cell receptor beta chain was observed in a study of shared clonotypes between healthy human individuals. Whole-study results and caveats: Naive CD4 clonotypes overlapped across a handful of donors at approximately 5.3%. Only a few donors were included, so the genetic and exposure-history diversity represented was limited. Generally, naive subsets came out with larger estimated richness than memory subsets.

Sequencing was performed with immunoSEQ multiplex PCR; in TCRdb, only in-frame clones are kept and a portion is missing. The sample shows roughly 530,000 clones, 96% of them seen only once. CDR1 SGHAT and CDR2 FQDESV come from the germline V gene (reference sequence). Trimming removed 5 bases from V and 3 bases from J; junction bases left unmatched: 4. The CDR3 has 14 residues. A word on this clone: The antigen remains undetermined.

The chain employs TRBV11-1 and TRBJ2-7; TRBD1 aligns across 10 bases. The sequence came from a woman in her 30s in good health. Source material: naive CD4+ T cells sorted from blood. Subset indicated: CD45RA+ positively selected. For the CDR3, the DNA is TGTGCCAGCAGCCTCGACAGGGGGCTCTACGAGCAGTACTTC. This encodes CASSLDRGLYEQYF.